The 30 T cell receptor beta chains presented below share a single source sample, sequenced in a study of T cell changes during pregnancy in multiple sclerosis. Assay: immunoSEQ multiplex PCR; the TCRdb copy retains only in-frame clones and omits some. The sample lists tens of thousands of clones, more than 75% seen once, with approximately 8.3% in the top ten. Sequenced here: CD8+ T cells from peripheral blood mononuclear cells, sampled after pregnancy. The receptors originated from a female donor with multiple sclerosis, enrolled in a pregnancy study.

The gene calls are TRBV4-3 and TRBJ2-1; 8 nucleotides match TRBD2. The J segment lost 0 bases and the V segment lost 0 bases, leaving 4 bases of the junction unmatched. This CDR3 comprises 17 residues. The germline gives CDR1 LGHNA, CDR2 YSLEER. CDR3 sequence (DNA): TGCGCCAGCAGCCAAGATGTAGCGGGGAGCTCCTACAATGAGCAGTTCTTC. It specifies CASSQDVAGSSYNEQFF.

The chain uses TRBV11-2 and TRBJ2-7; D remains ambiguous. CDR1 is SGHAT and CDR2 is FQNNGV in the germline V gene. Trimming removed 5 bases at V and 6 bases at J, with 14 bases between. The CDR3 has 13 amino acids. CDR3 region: CASSLGSVSEQYF. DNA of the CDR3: TGTGCCAGCAGCCTAGGGTCGGTCTCCGAGCAGTACTTC.

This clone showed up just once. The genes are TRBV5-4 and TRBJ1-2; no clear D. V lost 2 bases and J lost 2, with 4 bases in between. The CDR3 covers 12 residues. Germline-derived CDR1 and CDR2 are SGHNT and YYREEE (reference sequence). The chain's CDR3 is CASSLQNYGYTF. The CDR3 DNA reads TGTGCCAGCAGCTTACAGAACTATGGCTACACCTTC.

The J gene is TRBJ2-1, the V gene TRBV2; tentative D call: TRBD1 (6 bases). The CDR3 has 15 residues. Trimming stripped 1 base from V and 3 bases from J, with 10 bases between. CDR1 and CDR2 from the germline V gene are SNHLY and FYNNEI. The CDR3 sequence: CASSEVQGVYNEQFF. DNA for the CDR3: TGTGCCAGCAGTGAAGTACAGGGCGTCTACAATGAGCAGTTCTTC.

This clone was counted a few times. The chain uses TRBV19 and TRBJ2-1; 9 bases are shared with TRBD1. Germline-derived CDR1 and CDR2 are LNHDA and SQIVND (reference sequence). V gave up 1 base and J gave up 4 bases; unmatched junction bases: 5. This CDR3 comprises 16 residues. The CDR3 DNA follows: TGTGCCAGTAGTATAGGACAGGGGGAGCCTTACAATGAGCAGTTCTTC. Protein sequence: CASSIGQGEPYNEQFF.

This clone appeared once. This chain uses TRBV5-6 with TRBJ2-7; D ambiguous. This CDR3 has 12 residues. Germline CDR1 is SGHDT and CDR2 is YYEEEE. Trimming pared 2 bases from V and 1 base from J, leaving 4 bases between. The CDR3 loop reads CASSFLSYEQYF. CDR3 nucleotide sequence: TGTGCCAGCAGCTTCCTGTCCTACGAGCAGTACTTC.

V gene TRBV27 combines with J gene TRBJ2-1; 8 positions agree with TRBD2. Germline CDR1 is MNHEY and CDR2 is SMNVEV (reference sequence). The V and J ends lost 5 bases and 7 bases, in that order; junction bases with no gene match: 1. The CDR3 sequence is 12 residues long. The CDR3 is CASSPSGNEQFF. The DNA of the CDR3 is TGTGCCAGCAGTCCTAGCGGGAATGAGCAGTTCTTC.

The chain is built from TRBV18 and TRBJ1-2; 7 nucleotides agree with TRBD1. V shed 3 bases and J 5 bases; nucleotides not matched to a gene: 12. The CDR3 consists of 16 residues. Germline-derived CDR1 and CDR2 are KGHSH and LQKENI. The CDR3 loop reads CASSPAGTENYYGYTF. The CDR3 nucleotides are TGTGCCAGCTCACCTGCCGGGACAGAAAATTATTATGGCTACACCTTC.

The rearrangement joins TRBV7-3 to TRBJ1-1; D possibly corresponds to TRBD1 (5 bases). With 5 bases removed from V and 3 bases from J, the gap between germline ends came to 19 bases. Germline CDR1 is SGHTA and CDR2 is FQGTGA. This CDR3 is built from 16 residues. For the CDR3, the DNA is TGTGCCAGCAGCATTCTGGACATGGGTGAAGACACTGAAGCTTTCTTT. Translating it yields CASSILDMGEDTEAFF.

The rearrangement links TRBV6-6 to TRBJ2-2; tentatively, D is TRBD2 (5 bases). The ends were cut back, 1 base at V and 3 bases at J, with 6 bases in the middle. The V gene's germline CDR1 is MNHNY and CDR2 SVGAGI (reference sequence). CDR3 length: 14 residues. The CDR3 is CASSYFGDTGELFF. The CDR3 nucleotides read TGTGCCAGCAGTTACTTCGGGGACACCGGGGAGCTGTTTTTT.

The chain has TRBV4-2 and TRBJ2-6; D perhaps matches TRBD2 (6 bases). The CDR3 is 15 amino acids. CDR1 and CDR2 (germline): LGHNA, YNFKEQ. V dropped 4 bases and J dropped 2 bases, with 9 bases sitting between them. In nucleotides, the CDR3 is TGTGCCAGCAGCCCCAGGGAGGCTGGGGCCAACGTCCTGACTTTC. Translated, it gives CASSPREAGANVLTF.

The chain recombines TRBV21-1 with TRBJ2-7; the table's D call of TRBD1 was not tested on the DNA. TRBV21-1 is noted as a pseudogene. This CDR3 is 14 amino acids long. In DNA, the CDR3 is TGTGCCAGCAGCAAAGATGTGGCAGGCCATCGTCTGTACTTC. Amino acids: CASSKDVAGHRLYF.

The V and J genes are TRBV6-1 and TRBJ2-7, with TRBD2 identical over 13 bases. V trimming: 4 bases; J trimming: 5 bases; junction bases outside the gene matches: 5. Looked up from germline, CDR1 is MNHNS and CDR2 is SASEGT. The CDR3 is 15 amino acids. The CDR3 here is CASSATSGGADEQYF. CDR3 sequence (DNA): TGTGCCAGCAGTGCTACTAGCGGGGGGGCCGACGAGCAGTACTTC.

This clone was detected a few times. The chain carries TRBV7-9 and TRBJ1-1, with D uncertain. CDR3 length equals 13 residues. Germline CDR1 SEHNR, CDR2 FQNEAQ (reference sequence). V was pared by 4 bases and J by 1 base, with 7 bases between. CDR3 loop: CASSYEGNTEAFF. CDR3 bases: TGTGCCAGCAGCTATGAGGGGAACACTGAAGCTTTCTTT.

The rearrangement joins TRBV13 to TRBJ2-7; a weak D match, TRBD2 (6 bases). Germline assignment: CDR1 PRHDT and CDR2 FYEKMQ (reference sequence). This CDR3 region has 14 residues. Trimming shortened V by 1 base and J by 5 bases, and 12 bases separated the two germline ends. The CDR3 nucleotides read TGTGCCAGCAGCTTAGAAACTGGGGGGAACGAGCAGTACTTC. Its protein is CASSLETGGNEQYF.

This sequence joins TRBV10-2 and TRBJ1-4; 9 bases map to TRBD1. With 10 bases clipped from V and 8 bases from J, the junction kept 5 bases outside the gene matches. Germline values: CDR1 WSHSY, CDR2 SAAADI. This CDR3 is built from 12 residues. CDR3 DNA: TGCGCCACCACGGGACAGGGAGAAAAACTGTTTTTT. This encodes CATTGQGEKLFF.

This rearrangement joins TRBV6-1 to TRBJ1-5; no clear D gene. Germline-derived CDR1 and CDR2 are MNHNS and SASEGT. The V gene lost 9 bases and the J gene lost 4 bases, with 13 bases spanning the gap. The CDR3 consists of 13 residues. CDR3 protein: CASTVSRNQPQHF. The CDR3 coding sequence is TGTGCCAGTACCGTGAGTAGAAATCAGCCCCAGCATTTT.

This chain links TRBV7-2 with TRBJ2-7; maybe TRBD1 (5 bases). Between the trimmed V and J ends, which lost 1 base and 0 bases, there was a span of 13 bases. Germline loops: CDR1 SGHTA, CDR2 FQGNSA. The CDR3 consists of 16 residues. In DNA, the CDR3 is TGTGCCAGCAGCTTAGATATCAGGGCGGACTCCTACGAGCAGTACTTC. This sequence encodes CASSLDIRADSYEQYF.

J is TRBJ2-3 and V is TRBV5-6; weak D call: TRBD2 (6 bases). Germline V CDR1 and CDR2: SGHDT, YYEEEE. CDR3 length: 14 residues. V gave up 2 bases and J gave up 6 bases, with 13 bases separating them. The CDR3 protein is CASSLGGEWDTQYF. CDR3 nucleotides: TGTGCCAGCAGCTTAGGCGGGGAGTGGGATACGCAGTATTTT.

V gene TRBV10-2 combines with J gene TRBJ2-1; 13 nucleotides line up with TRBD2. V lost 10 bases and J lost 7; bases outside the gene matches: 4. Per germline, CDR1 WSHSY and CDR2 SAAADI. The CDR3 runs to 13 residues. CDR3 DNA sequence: TGCGCCACCCGGACTAGCGGGGGTAATGAGCAGTTCTTC. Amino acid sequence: CATRTSGGNEQFF.

Written as DNA, the CDR3 is TGTGCCAGCTTCGGGGGGGGCACGCAGTATTTT. This gives the protein CASFGGGTQYF. The V call is TRBV6-1, the J call TRBJ2-3; TRBD2 matches at 8 bases. CDR3 length: 11 amino acids. Germline CDR1 is MNHNS and CDR2 is SASEGT. V was clipped by 8 bases and J by 9 bases; unmatched bases: 4.

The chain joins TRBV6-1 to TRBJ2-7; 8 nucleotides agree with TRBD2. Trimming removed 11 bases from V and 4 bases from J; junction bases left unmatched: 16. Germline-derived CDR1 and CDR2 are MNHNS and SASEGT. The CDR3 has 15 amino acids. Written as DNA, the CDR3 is TGTGCCCGGGGGGGCGGGCAGGGGTGGAAGTACGAGCAGTACTTC. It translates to CARGGGQGWKYEQYF.

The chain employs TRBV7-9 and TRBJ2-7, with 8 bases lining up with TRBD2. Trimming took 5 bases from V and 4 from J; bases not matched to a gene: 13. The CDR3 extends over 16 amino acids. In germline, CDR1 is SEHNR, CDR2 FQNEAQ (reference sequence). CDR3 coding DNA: TGTGCCAGCAGCGATTCAACTAGCGGCGAGGATTACGAGCAGTACTTC. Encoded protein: CASSDSTSGEDYEQYF.

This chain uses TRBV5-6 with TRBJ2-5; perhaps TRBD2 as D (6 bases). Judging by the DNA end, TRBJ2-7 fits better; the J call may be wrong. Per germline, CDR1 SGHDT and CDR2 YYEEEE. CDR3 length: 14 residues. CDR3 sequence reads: CASSLGTGDGEQYF. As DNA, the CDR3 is TGTGCCAGCAGCCTCGGGACTGGCGACGGCGAGCAGTACTTC.

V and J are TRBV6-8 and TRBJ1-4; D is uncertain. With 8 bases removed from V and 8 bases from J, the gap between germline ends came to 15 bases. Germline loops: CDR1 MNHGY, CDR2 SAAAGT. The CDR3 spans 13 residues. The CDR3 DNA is TGTGCCAGCCGAGGGATGGGCATAGAAAAACTGTTTTTT. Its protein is CASRGMGIEKLFF.

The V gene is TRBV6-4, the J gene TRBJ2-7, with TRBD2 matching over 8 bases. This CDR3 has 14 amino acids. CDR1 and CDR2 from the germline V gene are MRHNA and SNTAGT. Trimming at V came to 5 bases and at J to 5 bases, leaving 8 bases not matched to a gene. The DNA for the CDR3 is TGTGCCAGCAGTCCTTTCGGGGGGGCCCACGAGCAGTACTTC. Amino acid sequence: CASSPFGGAHEQYF.

This CDR3 is CASSGLAGSTGELFF. The CDR3 DNA reads as TGTGCCAGCAGTGGACTAGCGGGGAGTACCGGGGAGCTGTTTTTT. The V and J genes are TRBV28 and TRBJ2-2, with 12 bases matching TRBD2. Losses at the gene ends were 5 bases for V and 5 bases for J; bases not matched to a gene: 3. Germline lookup yields CDR1 MDHEN and CDR2 SYDVKM. CDR3 size: 15 residues.

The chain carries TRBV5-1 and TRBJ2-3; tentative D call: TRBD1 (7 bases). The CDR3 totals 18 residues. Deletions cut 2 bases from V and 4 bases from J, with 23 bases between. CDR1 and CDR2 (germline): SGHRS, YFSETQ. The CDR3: CASSLRGTDRFRADTQYF. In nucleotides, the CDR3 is TGCGCCAGCAGCTTACGGGGGACAGACAGGTTTAGGGCAGATACGCAGTATTTT.

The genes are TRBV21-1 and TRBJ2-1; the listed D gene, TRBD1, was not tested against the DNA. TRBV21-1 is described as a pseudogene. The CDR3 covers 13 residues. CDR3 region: CASRTGTHNEQFF. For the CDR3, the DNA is TGTGCCAGCCGTACAGGGACCCACAATGAGCAGTTCTTC.

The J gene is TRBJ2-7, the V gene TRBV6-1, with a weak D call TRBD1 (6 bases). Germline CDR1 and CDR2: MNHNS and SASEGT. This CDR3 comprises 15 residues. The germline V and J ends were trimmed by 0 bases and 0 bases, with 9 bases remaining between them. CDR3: CASSEAGDNSYEQYF. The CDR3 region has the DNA TGTGCCAGCAGTGAAGCGGGGGACAACTCCTACGAGCAGTACTTC.